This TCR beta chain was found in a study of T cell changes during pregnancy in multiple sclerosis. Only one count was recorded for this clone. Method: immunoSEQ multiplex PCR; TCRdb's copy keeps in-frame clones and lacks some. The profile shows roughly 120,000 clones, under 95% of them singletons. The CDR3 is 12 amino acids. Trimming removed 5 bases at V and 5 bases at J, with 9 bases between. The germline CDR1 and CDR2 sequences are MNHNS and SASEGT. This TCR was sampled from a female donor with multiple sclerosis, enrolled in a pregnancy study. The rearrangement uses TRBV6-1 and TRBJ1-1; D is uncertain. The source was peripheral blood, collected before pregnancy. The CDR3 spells CASSQVTTEAFF. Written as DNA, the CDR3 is TGTGCCAGCAGTCAGGTGACAACTGAAGCTTTCTTT.